These 2 T cell receptor beta chains share one sample of origin, sequenced in a study of shared clonotypes between healthy human individuals. The method was immunoSEQ multiplex PCR; TCRdb's version includes in-frame clones alone and lacks a portion of them. The table has around 1.1 million clones, approximately 80% seen once. The sequenced sample was memory CD4+ T cells from PBMCs. The sample's subset: CD45RA-negative fraction. The receptors shown here come from a man in his late teens or twenties in good health. Some clones in this sample may be carry-over from other donors' samples.

This rearrangement joins TRBV28 to TRBJ2-7; possible D gene TRBD2, 6 bases. The CDR3 consists of 15 residues. The germline gives CDR1 MDHEN, CDR2 SYDVKM. V was cut by 5 bases and J by 3 bases, with 17 bases left in between. In nucleotides, the CDR3 is TGTGCCAGCAGTGCTCTAGCGTACCAGTTCTACGAGCAGTACTTC. Translating gives CASSALAYQFYEQYF.

CDR3 nucleotides: TGTGCCAGCAGCGTATTTGGACAGGGACACTATGGCTACACCTTC. Encoded protein: CASSVFGQGHYGYTF. The chain carries TRBV9 and TRBJ1-2; TRBD1 matches at 8 bases. V lost 1 base to trimming and J lost 3 bases; unmatched junction nucleotides: 5. Germline V gene sequence: CDR1 SGDLS, CDR2 YYNGEE. The CDR3 is 15 residues long.